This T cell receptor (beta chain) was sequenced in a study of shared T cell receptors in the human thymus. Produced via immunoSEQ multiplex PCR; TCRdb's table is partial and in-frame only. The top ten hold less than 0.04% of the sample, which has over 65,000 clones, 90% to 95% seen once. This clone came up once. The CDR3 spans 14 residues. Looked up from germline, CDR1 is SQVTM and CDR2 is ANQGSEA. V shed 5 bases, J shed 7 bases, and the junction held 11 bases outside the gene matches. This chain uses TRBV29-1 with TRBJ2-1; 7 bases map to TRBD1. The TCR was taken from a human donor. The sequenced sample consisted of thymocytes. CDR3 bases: TGCAGCGTTCTTAATACCGGGACAGCTAATGAGCAGTTCTTC. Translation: CSVLNTGTANEQFF.